This T cell receptor (beta chain) was sequenced during a study of Tregs in tolerant kidney transplant recipients. Trimming removed 4 bases at V and 8 bases at J, with 8 bases between. The CDR3 runs to 10 residues. Germline V gene sequence: CDR1 SQVTM, CDR2 ANQGSEA. Mixed chimerism was transient after nonmyeloablative marrow transplants from related graft donors. Unstimulated Tregs (CD4+CD25+CD127-) and CD4+CD25- non-Tregs were sorted from PBMCs. Repertoires were generated with immunoSEQ multiplex PCR, while TCRdb's copy carries only in-frame clones and drops some. The data show 50,000 or so clones, with approximately 91% seen just once and about 15% held by the top ten.

The chain couples TRBV29-1 to TRBJ1-1; D is undetermined. This sample comprised CD8+ T cells from blood (PBMCs), obtained 24 months after the transplant. This clonotype was sampled from a human patient who received a combined kidney and bone marrow transplant. Some T cells may be graft donor cells. The CDR3 here is CSVVEGEAFF. The CDR3 region has the DNA TGCAGCGTTGTTGAGGGCGAAGCTTTCTTT.